This TCR beta chain was sequenced for a study of blood T cell repertoires in COVID-19. This clone has a handful of counts. In the study's own analysis: By means of reference gene primer amplification, nucleated cell counts were estimated. Method: immunoSEQ multiplex PCR; TCRdb's copy keeps in-frame clones and lacks some. That table supplies the V and J calls and clone size; D and trimming were determined from the DNA. The sample gives just over 250,000 clones, about 80% of which show up once; 3.5% to 5% is in the top ten. The TCR sequence derives from a young man with acute COVID-19. Sequences were obtained from PBMCs or T cells enriched from blood (not recorded which).

CDR3 loop: CASSQDLNYGYTF. The CDR3, as DNA: TGTGCCAGCAGCCAAGATCTTAACTATGGCTACACCTTC. The chain combines TRBV4-2 with TRBJ1-2, with no clear D. The CDR3 contains 13 residues. V shed 0 bases and J shed 1 base, with 3 bases lying between them. Germline assignment: CDR1 LGHNA and CDR2 YNFKEQ.